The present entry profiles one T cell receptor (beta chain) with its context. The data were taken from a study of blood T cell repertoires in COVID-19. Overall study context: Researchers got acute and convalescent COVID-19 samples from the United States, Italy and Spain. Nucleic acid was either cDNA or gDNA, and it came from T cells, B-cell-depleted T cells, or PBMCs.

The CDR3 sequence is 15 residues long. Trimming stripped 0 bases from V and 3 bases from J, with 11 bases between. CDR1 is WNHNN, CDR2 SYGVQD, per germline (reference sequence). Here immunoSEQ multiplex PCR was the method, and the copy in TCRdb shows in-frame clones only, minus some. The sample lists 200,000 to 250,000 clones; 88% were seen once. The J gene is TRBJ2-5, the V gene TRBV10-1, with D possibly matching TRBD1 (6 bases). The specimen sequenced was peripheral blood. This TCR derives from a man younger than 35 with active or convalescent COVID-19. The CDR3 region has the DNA TGCGCCAGCAGTGAGTCAGGGGGAAACAAAGAGACCCAGTACTTC. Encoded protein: CASSESGGNKETQYF.